The rows below give T cell receptor beta chains drawn from one sample of a study of OX40 agonist ivuxolimab in advanced cancers. TCRdb's copy holds only in-frame clones and misses some; the assay was immunoSEQ multiplex PCR. The table lists some 35,000 clones, roughly 80% of them singletons, with roughly 15% in the top ten. The material was CD4+ or CD8+ T cells sorted from blood, obtained in a trial of the OX40 agonist ivuxolimab. The receptors come from an adult with an advanced solid tumor such as melanoma, head and neck, liver or kidney cancer. Both conserved end residues are part of each CDR3. The D gene is left open where the match is weak. Only part of the rows carry a size: once, few, many, or a class if the clone is expanded.

clone_size: .; d_call: .; v_call: TRBV28; j_call: TRBJ1-1; cdr3_nt: TGTGCCAGCCACCGAGGGACTGAAGCTTTCTTT; cdr3_aa: CASHRGTEAFF
clone_size: few; d_call: .; v_call: TRBV27; j_call: TRBJ2-7; cdr3_nt: TGTGCCAGCAGTTTGACAGCCTCCGGCGAGCAGTACTTC; cdr3_aa: CASSLTASGEQYF
clone_size: .; d_call: TRBD1; v_call: TRBV5-1; j_call: TRBJ2-2; cdr3_nt: TGCGCCAGCTGGGCCGGGACAGGCAACACCGGGGAGCTGTTTTTT; cdr3_aa: CASWAGTGNTGELFF
clone_size: .; d_call: .; v_call: TRBV7-2; j_call: TRBJ2-7; cdr3_nt: TGTGCCAGCAGCTTAAGTGGGGCAGTTTCCTACGAGCAGTACTTC; cdr3_aa: CASSLSGAVSYEQYF
clone_size: .; d_call: .; v_call: TRBV19; j_call: TRBJ1-5; cdr3_nt: TGTGCCAGTAGTGGGGTATATAGCAATCAGCCCCAGCATTTT; cdr3_aa: CASSGVYSNQPQHF
clone_size: .; d_call: .; v_call: TRBV2; j_call: TRBJ2-3; cdr3_nt: TGTGCCAGCAGCACCACCACAGATACGCAGTATTTT; cdr3_aa: CASSTTTDTQYF
clone_size: .; d_call: TRBD1; v_call: TRBV5-4; j_call: TRBJ1-2; cdr3_nt: TGTGCCAGCAGTTGGGGACAGACGGATGGCTACACCTTC; cdr3_aa: CASSWGQTDGYTF
clone_size: .; d_call: .; v_call: TRBV18; j_call: TRBJ1-2; cdr3_nt: TGTGCCAGCTCACCACCGGGGTTCTATGGCTACACCTTC; cdr3_aa: CASSPPGFYGYTF
clone_size: .; d_call: .; v_call: TRBV18; j_call: TRBJ2-3; cdr3_nt: TGTGCCAGCTCACCAGTCTCCAAGCGGCTTAGCACAGATACGCAGTATTTT; cdr3_aa: CASSPVSKRLSTDTQYF
clone_size: once; d_call: .; v_call: TRBV5-1; j_call: TRBJ2-5; cdr3_nt: TGCGCCAGCAGCTTGGCCGTGGGCAGCCAAGAGACCCAGTACTTC; cdr3_aa: CASSLAVGSQETQYF
clone_size: .; d_call: TRBD1; v_call: TRBV15; j_call: TRBJ2-5; cdr3_nt: TGTGCCACCAGCAGACCCGGGACAGGGAAAGAGACCCAGTACTTC; cdr3_aa: CATSRPGTGKETQYF
clone_size: .; d_call: TRBD2; v_call: TRBV15; j_call: TRBJ2-5; cdr3_nt: TGTGCCACCAGCAGAGATCGGGGGGTGAAGACCCAGTACTTC; cdr3_aa: CATSRDRGVKTQYF
clone_size: .; d_call: .; v_call: TRBV6-6; j_call: TRBJ2-2; cdr3_nt: TGTGCCAGCAGTTATAGCCCCGGGGAGCTGTTTTTT; cdr3_aa: CASSYSPGELFF
clone_size: .; d_call: TRBD2; v_call: TRBV4-1; j_call: TRBJ2-5; cdr3_nt: TGCGCCAGCAGCCAACTCCGGGGGGGCCAAGAGACCCAGTACTTC; cdr3_aa: CASSQLRGGQETQYF
clone_size: .; d_call: .; v_call: TRBV5-4; j_call: TRBJ1-3; cdr3_nt: TGTGCCAGCAGCTTGGATAGGGCGAACACCTTCCCCATATATTTT; cdr3_aa: CASSLDRANTFPIYF
clone_size: few; d_call: .; v_call: TRBV5-1; j_call: TRBJ2-5; cdr3_nt: TGCGCCAGCAGCTTGCGGAGCGATAGGGGAGAGACCCAGTACTTC; cdr3_aa: CASSLRSDRGETQYF
clone_size: medium-sized; d_call: .; v_call: TRBV11-2; j_call: TRBJ2-7; cdr3_nt: TGTGCCAGCAGCTTAGATCTAGGGAATACCTACGAGCAGTACTTC; cdr3_aa: CASSLDLGNTYEQYF
clone_size: .; d_call: .; v_call: TRBV6-6; j_call: TRBJ2-7; cdr3_nt: TGTGCCAGCAGTTACTTGGCCGAGGGTGGCGAGCAGTACTTC; cdr3_aa: CASSYLAEGGEQYF
clone_size: .; d_call: .; v_call: TRBV11-2; j_call: TRBJ1-5; cdr3_nt: TGTGCCAGCAGCATACCGGGGGATCAGCCCCAGCATTTT; cdr3_aa: CASSIPGDQPQHF
clone_size: .; d_call: .; v_call: TRBV9; j_call: TRBJ2-3; cdr3_nt: TGTGCCAGCAGCCAGACGGCAGATACGCAGTATTTT; cdr3_aa: CASSQTADTQYF
clone_size: .; d_call: .; v_call: TRBV19; j_call: TRBJ2-1; cdr3_nt: TGTGCCAGTAGTATTGGACGGTCGAATGAGCAGTTCTTC; cdr3_aa: CASSIGRSNEQFF
clone_size: .; d_call: .; v_call: TRBV7-9; j_call: TRBJ2-7; cdr3_nt: TGTGCCAGCAGCTTAGGGGGGGACTACGAGCAGTACTTC; cdr3_aa: CASSLGGDYEQYF
clone_size: .; d_call: .; v_call: TRBV21-1; j_call: TRBJ1-1; cdr3_nt: TGTGCCAGCAGCTCCCCGGAGGGGGGGCCGCATCCGAACACTGAAGCTTTCTTT; cdr3_aa: CASSSPEGGPHPNTEAFF
clone_size: .; d_call: TRBD1; v_call: TRBV7-9; j_call: TRBJ2-7; cdr3_nt: TGTGCCAGCAGCCGGACAGGGTCCGAGCAGTACTTC; cdr3_aa: CASSRTGSEQYF
clone_size: few; d_call: .; v_call: TRBV11-2; j_call: TRBJ2-7; cdr3_nt: TGTGCCAGCAGCCTCTCAGGGTTCGGAGTTTTCTACGAGCAGTACTTC; cdr3_aa: CASSLSGFGVFYEQYF
clone_size: .; d_call: TRBD1; v_call: TRBV7-9; j_call: TRBJ2-3; cdr3_nt: TGTGCCAGCAGCTTAGAGGGGACAGTCACAGATACGCAGTATTTT; cdr3_aa: CASSLEGTVTDTQYF
clone_size: .; d_call: TRBD2; v_call: TRBV27; j_call: TRBJ2-1; cdr3_nt: TGTGCCAGCAGTGGGCCAGCGGGATCGGGCTACAATGAGCAGTTCTTC; cdr3_aa: CASSGPAGSGYNEQFF
clone_size: .; d_call: .; v_call: TRBV7-3; j_call: TRBJ1-2; cdr3_nt: TGTGCCAGCAGCCTCTCCGGGGGGAAGGCCTATGGCTACACCTTC; cdr3_aa: CASSLSGGKAYGYTF
clone_size: few; d_call: TRBD1; v_call: TRBV28; j_call: TRBJ2-3; cdr3_nt: TGTGCCAGCAGTTCTCCGGGACAGGGAGGCATAGATACGCAGTATTTT; cdr3_aa: CASSSPGQGGIDTQYF
clone_size: .; d_call: .; v_call: TRBV19; j_call: TRBJ2-1; cdr3_nt: TGTGCCAGTAGTAGTAATCTCAATGAGCAGTTCTTC; cdr3_aa: CASSSNLNEQFF
clone_size: .; d_call: TRBD2; v_call: TRBV9; j_call: TRBJ2-3; cdr3_nt: TGTGCCAGCAGCGTAGGTCTTCTAGCGGGATTTTCCACAGATACGCAGTATTTT; cdr3_aa: CASSVGLLAGFSTDTQYF
clone_size: once; d_call: .; v_call: TRBV7-9; j_call: TRBJ2-1; cdr3_nt: TGTGCCAGCAGCTCTGGCAGGGATACGAGTAATGAGCAGTTCTTC; cdr3_aa: CASSSGRDTSNEQFF
clone_size: once; d_call: .; v_call: TRBV29-1; j_call: TRBJ2-3; cdr3_nt: TGCAGCGTTGATCGAGATACGCAGTATTTT; cdr3_aa: CSVDRDTQYF
clone_size: .; d_call: .; v_call: TRBV25-1; j_call: TRBJ1-1; cdr3_nt: TGTGCCAGCAGTGAATATGATGGACACGCAAACACTGAAGCTTTCTTT; cdr3_aa: CASSEYDGHANTEAFF
clone_size: .; d_call: .; v_call: TRBV5-4; j_call: TRBJ2-3; cdr3_nt: TGTGCCAGCAGCTCCTCCCTAACAGATGATACGCAGTATTTT; cdr3_aa: CASSSSLTDDTQYF
clone_size: .; d_call: .; v_call: TRBV10-2; j_call: TRBJ2-5; cdr3_nt: TGCGCCAGCGAGCAACGGGGTGGTCGAGAGACCCAGTACTTC; cdr3_aa: CASEQRGGRETQYF
clone_size: .; d_call: TRBD1; v_call: TRBV6-5; j_call: TRBJ1-1; cdr3_nt: TGTGCCAGCAGGGACAGGGGTACGGATGAAGCTTTCTTT; cdr3_aa: CASRDRGTDEAFF
clone_size: .; d_call: TRBD2; v_call: TRBV5-1; j_call: TRBJ2-1; cdr3_nt: TGCGCCAGCAGCTCCTTAGCGGGGAGGGCCGGTGAGCAGTTCTTC; cdr3_aa: CASSSLAGRAGEQFF
clone_size: .; d_call: TRBD1; v_call: TRBV28; j_call: TRBJ2-3; cdr3_nt: TGTGCCAGCATCCCTCCCCCGGGACAGACTAGCACAGATACGCAGTATTTT; cdr3_aa: CASIPPPGQTSTDTQYF
clone_size: .; d_call: TRBD2; v_call: TRBV5-1; j_call: TRBJ2-4; cdr3_nt: TGCGCCAGCAGCCGGACTAGCGACGAAAACATTCAGTACTTC; cdr3_aa: CASSRTSDENIQYF